This entry is about one T cell receptor beta chain. Its antigen remains unidentified. This sample was taken from a study of cytomegalovirus exposure and HLA in healthy donors. Amplification used 60 Vbeta primers and 13 Jbeta primers. Clones were read by immunoSEQ multiplex PCR, and TCRdb kept only the in-frame ones, dropping some. The profile shows under 150,000 clones, 78% of them singletons. Notes on the study in general: Per a later analysis, about 18,000 TCR beta sequences showed association with HLA alleles at 0.05 false discovery rate.

Trimming cost V 0 bases and J 7 bases, with 13 bases left between them. Germline assignment: CDR1 SGHRS and CDR2 YFSETQ. The CDR3 covers 15 residues. J is TRBJ2-2 and V is TRBV5-1, with D possibly being TRBD1 (6 bases). This TCR derives from a woman in her thirties or forties in good health and CMV-seropositive. Sequenced: PBMCs. The CDR3 reads CASSLVAGVDGELFF. CDR3 coding DNA: TGCGCCAGCAGCTTGGTGGCAGGGGTGGACGGGGAGCTGTTTTTT.